These 25 T cell receptor beta chains were sequenced from one sample in a study of blood T cell repertoires in COVID-19. Assay used: immunoSEQ multiplex PCR; TCRdb lists only in-frame clones, some missing. This sample yields fewer than 250,000 clones, of which about 88% are seen a single time; approximately 1.7% belongs to the top ten. Material: peripheral blood. The receptors come from an older man with acute or convalescent COVID-19.

J is TRBJ2-1 and V is TRBV9; 10 nucleotides agree with TRBD2. Germline loops: CDR1 SGDLS, CDR2 YYNGEE. CDR3 size: 16 residues. V lost 0 bases and J lost 6; bases outside the gene matches: 6. CDR3 sequence (DNA): TGTGCCAGCAGCGTAGGGACGGGACTAGCGTTCAATGAGCAGTTCTTC. This translates into CASSVGTGLAFNEQFF.

V is TRBV7-2 and J is TRBJ2-4; the match to TRBD2 covers 8 bases. The CDR3 covers 14 residues. V was pared by 3 bases and J by 6 bases, with 4 bases of the junction left unmatched. Germline V gene lookup returns CDR1 SGHTA and CDR2 FQGNSA. The DNA for the CDR3 is TGTGCCAGCAGCTTCCCGGGAGGGACAAACATTCAGTACTTC. Translation: CASSFPGGTNIQYF.

As concerns this clone: A much larger clone differs from this one at a single base, so this may be a read error. The sample contains more than one DNA sequence encoding this CDR3. V usage is TRBV7-9 and J usage is TRBJ2-5; no clear D gene. V was shortened by 5 bases and J by 2 bases, with 3 bases between the two germline ends. There are 11 residues in the CDR3. CDR1 and CDR2 from the germline V gene are SEHNR and FQNEAQ (reference sequence). The CDR3 DNA reads as TGTGCCAGCAGCCTTCAAGAGACCCAGTACTTC. This translates into CASSLQETQYF.

The V and J genes are TRBV15 and TRBJ1-5, with 8 bases aligning to TRBD1. Trimming removed 4 bases from V and 6 bases from J; junction bases left unmatched: 2. Germline V lookup: CDR1 LNHNV, CDR2 YYDKDF (reference sequence). The CDR3 has 13 residues. The CDR3 coding sequence is TGTGCCACCAGCAAGACAGGGGTTCAGCCCCAGCATTTT. Translation gives CATSKTGVQPQHF.

Comments on this clone: Mismatch with germline at one junction end may stem from a read error. In DNA form, the CDR3 reads TGTGCCAGCTCAACACCCTACTCGAACACCATATATTTT. Translated, it gives CASSTPYSNTIYF. V usage is TRBV18 and J usage is TRBJ1-3; no clear D. CDR1 KGHSH and CDR2 LQKENI come from the germline V gene. CDR3 length: 13 residues.

The chain has TRBV13 and TRBJ1-5; possible D gene TRBD1, 6 bases. Trimming removed 5 bases at V and 11 bases at J, with 16 bases between. Germline V gene lookup returns CDR1 PRHDT and CDR2 FYEKMQ (reference sequence). The CDR3 has 13 amino acids. The CDR3 nucleotides read TGTGCCAGCAGCCTGGGGGGGGCAACGGCCCAGCATTTT. Translation: CASSLGGATAQHF.

The chain links TRBV6-6 to TRBJ1-4; the match to TRBD1 covers 8 bases. The CDR3 runs to 15 residues. The germline V gene encodes CDR1 MNHNY and CDR2 SVGAGI (reference sequence). With 6 bases clipped from V and 7 bases from J, the junction kept 10 bases outside the gene matches. CDR3: CASSLVAGGIEKLFF. In DNA form, the CDR3 reads TGTGCCAGCAGCCTCGTGGCAGGGGGCATTGAAAAACTGTTTTTT.

The V and J genes are TRBV20-1 and TRBJ2-3; weak D call: TRBD2 (5 bases). There are 14 residues in the CDR3. V lost 3 bases, J lost 6 bases, and 16 bases lay in between. Germline CDR1 reads DFQATT; CDR2 reads SNEGSKA (reference sequence). The CDR3 sequence: CSASLQLGRDTQYF. In DNA form, the CDR3 reads TGCAGTGCTAGTTTACAACTAGGCCGGGATACGCAGTATTTT.

This chain uses TRBV5-5 with TRBJ2-1; 9 nucleotides match TRBD2. The CDR3 length is 15 residues. Germline CDR1 reads SGHKS; CDR2 reads YYEKEE (reference sequence). The V gene end was trimmed by 4 bases and the J gene end by 6 bases; junction bases not matched to a gene: 8. The CDR3 coding sequence is TGTGCCAGCAGCAGCGTACCTAGCGGGATCAATGAGCAGTTCTTC. Residues: CASSSVPSGINEQFF.

The rearrangement joins TRBV12-3 or TRBV12-4 to TRBJ2-1, with unresolved D. CDR3 length equals 13 residues. V was cut by 1 base and J by 6 bases, with 7 bases left in between. CDR3 in DNA: TGTGCCAGCAGTTTAGGCGTGCTCAATGAGCAGTTCTTC. Encoded protein: CASSLGVLNEQFF.

The V gene is TRBV6-5, the J gene TRBJ1-6; 9 nucleotides align to TRBD1. V was pared by 2 bases and J by 9 bases, with 5 bases of the junction left unmatched. This CDR3 comprises 15 residues. Germline V gives CDR1 MNHEY, CDR2 SVGAGI. CDR3 amino acids: CASSYHDRGSSPLHF. The CDR3 DNA sequence: TGTGCCAGCAGTTACCACGACAGGGGGTCTTCACCCCTCCACTTT.

This chain connects TRBV28 to TRBJ2-3, with 8 bases fitting TRBD2. Germline assignment: CDR1 MDHEN and CDR2 SYDVKM. Trimming cost V 6 bases and J 3 bases; bases outside gene matches: 8. CDR3 size: 15 residues. The CDR3 DNA reads as TGTGCCAGCAGAAGAGCGGGAGCAGGAACAGATACGCAGTATTTT. This encodes CASRRAGAGTDTQYF.

This clone came up once. The chain carries TRBV2 and TRBJ2-1; 7 positions match TRBD1. The junction had 6 bases not matched to a gene; V was cut back by 4 bases and J by 3 bases. Germline CDR1 SNHLY, CDR2 FYNNEI. CDR3 length equals 15 residues. The CDR3 nucleotides are TGTGCCAGCAGTGCCGCACAGGGGTACTACAATGAGCAGTTCTTC. This codes for CASSAAQGYYNEQFF.

The chain employs TRBV5-1 and TRBJ2-2; D ambiguous. This CDR3 comprises 16 residues. Looked up from germline, CDR1 is SGHRS and CDR2 is YFSETQ. V was shortened by 0 bases and J by 0 bases, with 9 bases between the two germline ends. CDR3 nucleotide sequence: TGCGCCAGCAGCTTGGACCCCAGAACGAACACCGGGGAGCTGTTTTTT. Translated: CASSLDPRTNTGELFF.

This clone came up once. The chain employs TRBV6-2 or TRBV6-3 and TRBJ1-1; the D is unclear. The CDR3 length is 13 residues. V was clipped by 5 bases and J by 0 bases, with 7 bases between them. CDR1 is MNHEY, CDR2 SVGEGT, per germline. The CDR3 reads CASSAVMNTEAFF. The CDR3 DNA sequence: TGTGCCAGCAGTGCGGTAATGAACACTGAAGCTTTCTTT.

The chain joins TRBV6-5 to TRBJ2-2; 9 bases line up with TRBD1. Germline V gene sequence: CDR1 MNHEY, CDR2 SVGAGI. The J segment lost 6 bases and the V segment lost 6 bases, leaving 2 bases of the junction unmatched. The CDR3 totals 13 residues. The CDR3 loop is CASRRQGAGELFF. The CDR3 DNA sequence: TGTGCCAGCAGAAGACAGGGGGCCGGGGAGCTGTTTTTT.

CDR3 residues: CASRDDRRNTEAFF. CDR3 in DNA: TGTGCCAGCAGGGACGACAGGAGGAACACTGAAGCTTTCTTT. The V and J genes are TRBV3-1 (or the pseudogene TRBV3-2) and TRBJ1-1; tentatively, D is TRBD1 (6 bases). CDR1 LGHDT and CDR2 YNNKEL come from the germline V gene (reference sequence). With 6 bases removed from V and 1 base from J, the gap between germline ends came to 12 bases. This CDR3 has 14 amino acids.

CDR3 amino acids: CASSTTRDSEQFF. The CDR3 DNA sequence: TGTGCCAGCAGTACGACTCGGGACAGTGAGCAGTTCTTC. This rearrangement joins TRBV6-5 to TRBJ2-1; 7 nucleotides match TRBD1. This CDR3 comprises 13 residues. The ends lost 5 bases at V and 9 bases at J; junction bases unmatched: 7. Germline V gene sequence: CDR1 MNHEY, CDR2 SVGAGI.

The rearrangement joins TRBV27 to TRBJ2-3, with 7 bases fitting TRBD2. The CDR3 is made up of 15 amino acids. Trimming cost V 3 bases and J 5 bases; bases outside gene matches: 8. Germline assignment: CDR1 MNHEY and CDR2 SMNVEV (reference sequence). The CDR3 nucleotides are TGTGCCAGCAGTTTCGTGAGCGGGAAGGGAGATACGCAGTATTTT. Encoded protein: CASSFVSGKGDTQYF.

This chain joins TRBV10-1 and TRBJ1-3; TRBD1 matches at 9 bases. This CDR3 contains 19 residues. The V and J ends lost 6 bases and 0 bases, in that order; junction bases with no gene match: 15. Germline lookup yields CDR1 WNHNN and CDR2 SYGVQD (reference sequence). The CDR3: CASRHNLHRDRVSGNTIYF. The CDR3 coding sequence is TGCGCCAGCAGACACAACCTCCACCGGGACAGGGTCTCTGGAAACACCATATATTTT.

V usage is TRBV7-3 and J usage is TRBJ2-1, with 7 bases aligning to TRBD1. Germline V lookup: CDR1 SGHTA, CDR2 FQGTGA. V shed 5 bases and J 1 base; nucleotides not matched to a gene: 8. The CDR3 length is 16 residues. CDR3 sequence reads: CASSPGGGQSYNEQFF. The CDR3, as DNA: TGTGCCAGCAGCCCAGGTGGGGGACAGTCCTACAATGAGCAGTTCTTC. Full variable domain (missing parts from reference TRBV7-3 and TRBJ2-1): GAGVSQTPSNKVTEKGKYVELRCDPISGHTALYWYRQSLGQGPEFLIYFQGTGAADDSGLPNDRFFAVRPEGSVSTLKIQRTERGDSAVYLCASSPGGGQSYNEQFFGPGTRLTVL.

The rearrangement uses TRBV7-6 and TRBJ2-1, with 9 bases lining up with TRBD2. This CDR3 is built from 15 residues. Germline V gene lookup returns CDR1 SGHVS and CDR2 FNYEAQ. The ends lost 6 bases at V and 7 bases at J; junction bases unmatched: 10. The CDR3 region is CASSSGTSKLNEQFF. In DNA form, the CDR3 reads TGTGCCAGCAGTTCCGGGACTAGCAAATTGAATGAGCAGTTCTTC.

V is TRBV29-1 and J is TRBJ1-2; D gene ambiguous. CDR1 SQVTM and CDR2 ANQGSEA come from the germline V gene. The CDR3 is 11 residues long. Trimming cost V 5 bases and J 8 bases, with 12 bases left between them. This CDR3 is CSVYAVDGYTF. CDR3 nucleotides: TGCAGCGTTTACGCGGTAGACGGCTACACCTTC.

The V call is TRBV18, the J call TRBJ1-1, with 10 positions matching TRBD1. The V gene's germline CDR1 is KGHSH and CDR2 LQKENI. The V and J ends lost 4 bases and 0 bases, in that order; junction bases with no gene match: 2. The CDR3 has 15 residues. The CDR3 here is CASSRGQGMNTEAFF. Here the CDR3 DNA reads TGTGCCAGCTCACGGGGACAGGGGATGAACACTGAAGCTTTCTTT.

The chain is built from TRBV9 and TRBJ2-2, with 11 bases identical to TRBD2. V was clipped by 3 bases and J by 3 bases; unmatched bases: 4. The CDR3 has 16 amino acids. Germline V gene data show CDR1 as SGDLS and CDR2 as YYNGEE. The CDR3 here is CASSAGTSGYTGELFF. For the CDR3, the DNA is TGTGCCAGCAGCGCGGGGACTAGCGGATACACCGGGGAGCTGTTTTTT.